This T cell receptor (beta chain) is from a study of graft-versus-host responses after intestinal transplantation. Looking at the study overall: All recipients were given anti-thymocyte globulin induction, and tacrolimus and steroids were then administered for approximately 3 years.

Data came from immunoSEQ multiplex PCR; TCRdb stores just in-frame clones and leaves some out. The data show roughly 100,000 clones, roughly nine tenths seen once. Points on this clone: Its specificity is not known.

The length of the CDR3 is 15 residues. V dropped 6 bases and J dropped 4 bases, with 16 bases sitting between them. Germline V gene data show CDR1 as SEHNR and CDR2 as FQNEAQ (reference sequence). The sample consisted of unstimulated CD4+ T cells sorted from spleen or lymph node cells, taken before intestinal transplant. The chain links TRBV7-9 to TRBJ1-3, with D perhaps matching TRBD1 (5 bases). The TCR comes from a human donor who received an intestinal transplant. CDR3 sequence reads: CASRSTGTVGNTIYF. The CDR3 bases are TGTGCCAGCAGAAGCACCGGGACTGTGGGAAACACCATATATTTT.